The clone carrying this T cell receptor (beta chain) came up a few times. Its antigen is undetermined. This CDR3 region has 17 residues. The germline CDR1 and CDR2 sequences are MNHNS and SASEGT. V shed 0 bases and J 6 bases; nucleotides not matched to a gene: 4. The sample is drawn from a study of cytomegalovirus exposure and HLA in healthy donors. Points from the study as a whole: Presence/absence analyses treated sequencing depth as roughly uniform across donors. Versus the approximately 700-donor mean, an Asian-associated ancestry cluster reportedly showed fewer N-insertions in a later analysis.

The primer mix had 60 Vbeta and 13 Jbeta primers. Data came from immunoSEQ multiplex PCR; TCRdb stores just in-frame clones and leaves some out. The sample includes a few hundred thousand clones, less than 80% of them seen just once. This TCR derives from a girl aged 2 to 10 in good health and CMV-seronegative. The chain has TRBV6-1 and TRBJ2-2; TRBD2 matches 13 bases. Sequenced sample: PBMCs. CDR3 amino acids: CASSEAGLAGVSGELFF. The CDR3 DNA follows: TGTGCCAGCAGTGAAGCAGGACTAGCGGGGGTCTCCGGGGAGCTGTTTTTT.